Listed below are T cell receptor beta chains from one sample, sequenced in a study of CD8 T cells in Susac syndrome. TCRdb re-analysed the immunoSEQ multiplex PCR reads in MiXCR, keeping a single row per CDR3 protein. This table has more than 65,000 distinct CDR3 sequences, around 95% appearing once. The sequencing input was CD8+ T cells from PBMCs. These TCRs come from a human donor with multiple sclerosis. Both conserved end residues are part of each CDR3. The D gene is left open where the match is weak. Rows give clone size only sometimes, using once, few, many, or a class for an expanded clone.

V gene	D gene	J gene	clone size	CDR3 protein	CDR3 DNA
TRBV28	-	TRBJ2-3	once	CASSSATSTDTQYF	TGTGCCAGCAGTTCCGCGACCAGCACAGATACGCAGTATTTT
TRBV5-1	-	TRBJ2-5	-	CASSLEGGRQETQYF	TGCGCCAGCAGCTTGGAAGGGGGGCGGCAAGAGACCCAGTACTTC
TRBV7-2	TRBD1	TRBJ2-7	-	CASARYQGADEQYF	TGTGCCAGCGCTAGGTACCAGGGGGCGGATGAGCAGTACTTC
TRBV6-2/TRBV6-3	-	TRBJ1-2	-	CASRFEGGWNGYTF	TGTGCCAGCAGATTCGAAGGGGGATGGAATGGCTACACCTTC
TRBV11-2	TRBD1	TRBJ2-7	-	CASSFSPGTGGYYEQYF	TGTGCCAGCAGCTTCTCCCCCGGGACAGGGGGCTACTACGAGCAGTACTTC
TRBV28	-	TRBJ2-7	-	CASSLGRGEQYF	TGTGCCAGCAGTCTAGGGCGCGGGGAGCAGTACTTC
TRBV13	-	TRBJ1-5	-	CASSSGFEEDQPQHF	TGTGCCAGCAGCTCGGGCTTCGAGGAGGATCAGCCCCAGCATTTT
TRBV19	TRBD2	TRBJ2-1	-	CASSILAGGGSEQFF	TGTGCCAGTAGTATACTAGCGGGAGGGGGGAGTGAGCAGTTCTTC
TRBV23-1	-	TRBJ2-3	few	CASSQSEKWAGGNSTDTQYF	TGCGCCAGCAGTCAATCAGAGAAATGGGCTGGGGGGAATAGCACAGATACGCAGTATTTT
TRBV5-1	TRBD2	TRBJ2-3	once	CASSLAKAGGPVTQYF	TGCGCCAGCAGCTTGGCCAAGGCGGGAGGGCCGGTTACGCAGTATTTT
TRBV15	TRBD2	TRBJ2-5	-	CATRTNLEGLASQETQYF	TGTGCCACCAGAACCAATCTCGAGGGACTAGCTTCCCAAGAGACCCAGTACTTC
TRBV13	-	TRBJ2-2	-	CASSPRGSAPDGELFF	TGTGCCAGCAGCCCAAGGGGGAGCGCTCCGGACGGGGAGCTGTTTTTT
TRBV20-1	TRBD2	TRBJ2-1	-	CSARDLRLAGGPDNEQFF	TGCAGTGCTAGAGATCTAAGATTAGCGGGAGGGCCAGACAATGAGCAGTTCTTC
TRBV6-5	-	TRBJ2-7	-	CASSPYQAYEQYF	TGTGCCAGCAGCCCCTACCAGGCCTACGAGCAGTACTTC
TRBV2	-	TRBJ2-7	-	CASTPTRGKSSYEQYF	TGTGCCAGCACCCCAACGAGAGGGAAATCTTCCTACGAGCAGTACTTC
TRBV28	TRBD1	TRBJ1-2	-	CASSSRGTGGWYGYTF	TGTGCCAGCAGTTCCCGGGGGACAGGGGGCTGGTATGGCTACACCTTC
TRBV29-1	-	TRBJ2-1	-	CSVLAGSSYNEQFF	TGCAGCGTGTTAGCAGGGTCTTCCTACAATGAGCAGTTCTTC
TRBV19	-	TRBJ1-2	-	CASTPFPAPGGYTF	TGTGCCAGTACCCCCTTCCCTGCCCCGGGGGGCTACACCTTC
TRBV6-1	TRBD2	TRBJ2-7	-	CASSERGSGGFEQYF	TGTGCCAGCAGTGAACGGGGTAGCGGGGGTTTCGAGCAGTACTTC
TRBV7-3	-	TRBJ2-3	-	CASSFGTATDTQYF	TGTGCCAGCAGCTTTGGGACTGCCACAGATACGCAGTATTTT
TRBV27	TRBD1	TRBJ2-1	-	CASSFSGQGANEQFF	TGTGCCAGCAGTTTTTCGGGGCAGGGGGCGAATGAGCAGTTCTTC
TRBV29-1	TRBD1	TRBJ1-1	once	CSAAPGDRGETEAFF	TGCAGCGCCGCGCCCGGTGACAGGGGGGAAACTGAAGCTTTCTTT
TRBV12-3/TRBV12-4	TRBD1	TRBJ2-7	-	CASSSTGVYEQYF	TGTGCCAGCAGTTCGACAGGGGTCTACGAGCAGTACTTC
TRBV2	TRBD1	TRBJ2-1	-	CASSEGQGGYNEQFF	TGTGCCAGCAGTGAGGGACAGGGGGGATACAATGAGCAGTTCTTC
TRBV13	TRBD2	TRBJ2-1	-	CASSLGSSGNEQFF	TGTGCCAGCAGCTTAGGCTCTAGCGGCAATGAGCAGTTCTTC